This T cell receptor (beta chain) was recovered during a study of T-cell reconstitution after alpha-beta-depleted transplantation in children. Trimming stripped 6 bases from V and 4 bases from J, with 11 bases between. The CDR3 runs 13 residues. CDR1 and CDR2 (germline): ENHRY, SYGVKD. General study points: Recipient T cells and thymic progenitors that survived were the source of the high TCRbeta diversity seen at day 60 in some patients. Reported findings indicate that, about two months after transplant, alpha-beta T cells came from several hundred expanded clones, which were derived from non-depleted graft cells. T-cell counts and diversity at one year following transplant were attributed mainly to newly produced T cells.

The table lists this clonotype with many counts. Its cognate antigen is unknown. Unique molecular identifiers were used in preparing the TCRbeta library. Using its own MiXCR run on the PCR reads, TCRdb lists one record per CDR3 protein. The sample has approximately 300,000 distinct CDR3 sequences; roughly 11% are singletons. The chain employs TRBV10-3 and TRBJ2-3; D is perhaps TRBD1 (6 bases). The sample in question was peripheral blood, obtained 180 days after TCRalphabeta/CD19-depleted stem cell transplant. This TCR came from a male patient aged 2 to 9 who had a stem cell transplant for chronic granulomatous disease, so the T cells may come from the graft donor. CDR3: CAISRTGSDTQYF. The CDR3, as DNA: TGTGCCATCAGCCGCACAGGGTCAGATACGCAGTATTTT.